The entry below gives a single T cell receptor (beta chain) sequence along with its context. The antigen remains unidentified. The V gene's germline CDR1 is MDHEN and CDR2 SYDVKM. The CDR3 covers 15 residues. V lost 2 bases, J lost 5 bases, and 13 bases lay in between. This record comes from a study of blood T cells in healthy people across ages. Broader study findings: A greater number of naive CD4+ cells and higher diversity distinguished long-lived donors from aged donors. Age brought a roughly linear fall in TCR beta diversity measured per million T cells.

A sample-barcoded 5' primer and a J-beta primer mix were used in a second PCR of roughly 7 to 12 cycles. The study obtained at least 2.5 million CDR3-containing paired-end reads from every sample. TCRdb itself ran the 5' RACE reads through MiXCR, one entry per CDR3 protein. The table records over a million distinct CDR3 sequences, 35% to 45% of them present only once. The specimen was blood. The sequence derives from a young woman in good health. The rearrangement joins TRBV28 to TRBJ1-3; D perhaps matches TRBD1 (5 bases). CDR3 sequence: CASSLRTGGRNTIYF. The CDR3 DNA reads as TGTGCCAGCAGTTTACGAACAGGCGGTCGAAACACCATATATTTT.